The 24 T cell receptor beta chains reported below all come from one sample, sequenced in a study of blood T cell repertoires in COVID-19. Profiled with immunoSEQ multiplex PCR; TCRdb holds only in-frame clones, not every one. Of just under 300,000 clones listed, around 87% are singletons. Material for sequencing was peripheral blood. The receptors come from a man in his 70s with acute or convalescent COVID-19.

This clone is a singleton in its sample. This rearrangement joins TRBV10-3 to TRBJ2-3; 10 positions agree with TRBD2. The CDR3 is 14 residues long. The germline V gene encodes CDR1 ENHRY and CDR2 SYGVKD. The ends lost 8 bases at V and 4 bases at J; junction bases unmatched: 6. CDR3 sequence (DNA): TGTGCCATCGGCATAGCGGGGGGAGCAGATACGCAGTATTTT. Encoded protein: CAIGIAGGADTQYF.

The J gene is TRBJ1-4, the V gene TRBV21-1; the table's D call, TRBD1, was not checked against the DNA. TRBV21-1 is a pseudogene locus. The CDR3 sequence is 15 residues long. CDR3 nucleotide sequence: TGTGCCACCGAGCCAAAGGACAAACGGAGTGAAAAACTGTTTTTT. This encodes CATEPKDKRSEKLFF.

The chain joins TRBV28 to TRBJ2-4; 8 bases agree with TRBD1. J gave up 8 bases and V 6 bases, and 12 bases lay outside the gene matches. Per the germline V gene, CDR1 is MDHEN and CDR2 is SYDVKM. There are 15 residues in the CDR3. This CDR3 reads CASRWTGSLGDIQYF. CDR3 nucleotides: TGTGCCAGCAGATGGACAGGGAGCCTTGGGGACATTCAGTACTTC.

The CDR3: CASSLGPGQGDEQFF. DNA of the CDR3: TGTGCCAGCAGCTTGGGCCCGGGACAGGGGGATGAGCAGTTCTTC. The rearrangement joins TRBV5-6 to TRBJ2-1; 11 bases align to TRBD1. Trimming at V came to 0 bases and at J to 8 bases, leaving 4 bases not matched to a gene. Germline CDR1 reads SGHDT; CDR2 reads YYEEEE. This CDR3 region has 15 residues.

This sequence joins TRBV11-2 and TRBJ2-7, with TRBD1 identical over 8 bases. V trimming: 3 bases; J trimming: 3 bases; junction bases outside the gene matches: 1. This CDR3 comprises 13 residues. CDR1 is SGHAT, CDR2 FQNNGV, per germline. In DNA, the CDR3 is TGTGCCAGCAGCTTTACAGGGGGCTACGAGCAGTACTTC. This encodes CASSFTGGYEQYF.

The chain is built from TRBV15 and TRBJ2-2; D is perhaps TRBD2 (6 bases). V was pared by 5 bases and J by 0 bases, with 10 bases between. This CDR3 spans 15 amino acids. Germline CDR1 reads LNHNV; CDR2 reads YYDKDF (reference sequence). The CDR3 loop is CATSGAGSNTGELFF. DNA of the CDR3: TGTGCCACCAGCGGGGCGGGATCGAACACCGGGGAGCTGTTTTTT.

The genes are TRBV18 and TRBJ2-3; 11 nucleotides align to TRBD2. After removal of 6 bases from V and 2 bases from J, the junction contained 13 bases not matched to a gene. This CDR3 comprises 18 residues. CDR1 KGHSH and CDR2 LQKENI come from the germline V gene. The CDR3 sequence: CASSPTSGRGPTTDTQYF. The CDR3 bases are TGTGCCAGCTCGCCTACTAGCGGGAGAGGCCCAACCACAGATACGCAGTATTTT.

V and J are TRBV20-1 and TRBJ2-5; 7 nucleotides match TRBD2. V lost 3 bases, J lost 1 base, and 8 bases stayed unmatched. The CDR3 is made up of 15 amino acids. Germline loops: CDR1 DFQATT, CDR2 SNEGSKA (reference sequence). The CDR3: CSASTRLAGQETQYF. The CDR3, as DNA: TGCAGTGCTAGTACGCGACTAGCTGGCCAAGAGACCCAGTACTTC.

This chain connects TRBV7-2 to TRBJ2-1, with 12 nucleotides matching TRBD2. From germline, CDR1 is SGHTA and CDR2 FQGNSA. The CDR3 runs 15 residues. J gave up 5 bases and V 6 bases, and 5 bases lay outside the gene matches. CDR3 region: CASSRGLAGNNEQFF. For the CDR3, the DNA is TGTGCCAGCAGTCGCGGACTAGCGGGAAACAATGAGCAGTTCTTC.

This clone was observed at least ten times. The chain joins TRBV4-1 to TRBJ2-7; the match to TRBD1 covers 11 bases. Trimming removed 3 bases from V and 4 bases from J; junction bases left unmatched: 2. CDR3 length: 14 amino acids. Germline V gene data show CDR1 as MGHRA and CDR2 as YSYEKL. CDR3 sequence reads: CASSHGQGAYEQYF. CDR3 bases: TGCGCCAGCAGCCACGGACAGGGGGCTTACGAGCAGTACTTC.

This clone has only one observation. CDR3 bases: TGCAGCGTTGAATCCGGGACAGGGGACTCCTACGAGCAGTACTTC. This codes for CSVESGTGDSYEQYF. The chain has TRBV29-1 and TRBJ2-7, with 10 bases lining up with TRBD1. J was trimmed by 0 bases and V by 2 bases; bases with no gene match: 4. Germline V gene sequence: CDR1 SQVTM, CDR2 ANQGSEA. The CDR3 is made up of 15 amino acids.

The chain links TRBV19 to TRBJ1-2; no reliable D call. This CDR3 comprises 12 residues. The germline V gene encodes CDR1 LNHDA and CDR2 SQIVND (reference sequence). V dropped 5 bases and J dropped 8 bases, with 12 bases sitting between them. The CDR3: CASSEGTWGYTF. CDR3 DNA: TGTGCCAGTAGTGAGGGAACCTGGGGCTACACCTTC. The variable domain in full, with the rest retrieved from reference TRBV19 and TRBJ1-2, is DGGITQSPKYLFRKEGQNVTLSCEQNLNHDAMYWYRQDPGQGLRLIYYSQIVNDFQKGDIAEGYSVSREKKESFPLTVTSAQKNPTAFYLCASSEGTWGYTFGSGTRLTVV.

The chain combines TRBV2 with TRBJ2-5; weak D call: TRBD2 (6 bases). The germline gives CDR1 SNHLY, CDR2 FYNNEI. CDR3 length: 16 amino acids. Between the trimmed V and J ends, which lost 6 bases and 4 bases, there was a span of 21 bases. CDR3 residues: CASSADTARDSETQYF. In DNA, the CDR3 is TGTGCCAGCAGCGCGGACACCGCGAGGGACTCAGAGACCCAGTACTTC.

The chain combines TRBV4-3 with TRBJ2-1, with 9 bases identical to TRBD2. Germline V gene sequence: CDR1 LGHNA, CDR2 YSLEER. The CDR3 is made up of 17 amino acids. V dropped 3 bases and J dropped 7; count of bases not matched to a gene: 13. The CDR3 protein is CASSQTSFAGGQNEQFF. Here the CDR3 DNA reads TGCGCCAGCAGCCAGACCTCTTTCGCGGGGGGGCAAAATGAGCAGTTCTTC.

The genes are TRBV9 and TRBJ1-6, with 7 bases matching TRBD1. There are 15 residues in the CDR3. The V gene end was trimmed by 4 bases and the J gene end by 9 bases; junction bases not matched to a gene: 10. CDR1 SGDLS and CDR2 YYNGEE come from the germline V gene. Here the CDR3 DNA reads TGTGCCAGCAGCTCTCGACAGGGCTGGAGTTCACCCCTCCACTTT. This codes for CASSSRQGWSSPLHF.

This chain connects TRBV25-1 to TRBJ1-2; the match to TRBD1 covers 8 bases. The V gene end was trimmed by 4 bases and the J gene end by 7 bases; junction bases not matched to a gene: 14. The CDR3 extends over 16 amino acids. CDR1 and CDR2 (germline): MGHDK, SYGVNS. CDR3 bases: TGTGCCAGCAGTGCCCATCAGGCCCAGGGGGCGCGTGGCTACACCTTC. Encoded protein: CASSAHQAQGARGYTF.

This chain connects TRBV28 to TRBJ2-1, with a weak D call TRBD2 (6 bases). V dropped 6 bases and J dropped 9 bases, with 15 bases sitting between them. Germline V gene lookup returns CDR1 MDHEN and CDR2 SYDVKM. This CDR3 spans 13 amino acids. DNA of the CDR3: TGTGCCAGCAGATCAACTAGCATCGGTGAGCAGTTCTTC. It codes for CASRSTSIGEQFF.

This chain connects TRBV18 to TRBJ1-5; 8 positions agree with TRBD1. Trimming at V came to 5 bases and at J to 2 bases, leaving 5 bases not matched to a gene. This CDR3 has 15 amino acids. The germline gives CDR1 KGHSH, CDR2 LQKENI. CDR3 sequence: CASSARGPGNQPQHF. The CDR3 DNA follows: TGTGCCAGCTCAGCCAGGGGGCCGGGCAATCAGCCCCAGCATTTT. The whole variable domain, remainder taken from reference TRBV18 and TRBJ1-5, is NAGVMQNPRHLVRRRGQEARLRCSPMKGHSHVYWYRQLPEEGLKFMVYLQKENIIDESGMPKERFSAEFPKEGPSILRIQQVVRGDSAAYFCASSARGPGNQPQHFGDGTRLSIL.

The sample holds a few counts of this clone. The rearrangement links TRBV11-3 to TRBJ2-3, with 7 bases that match TRBD2. Looked up from germline, CDR1 is SGHNT and CDR2 is YENEEA. Unmatched junction bases numbered 4, after V lost 1 base and J lost 0 bases. The CDR3 contains 16 residues. The CDR3 protein is CASSLGGGWSTDTQYF. In DNA, the CDR3 is TGTGCCAGCAGCTTAGGCGGGGGATGGAGCACAGATACGCAGTATTTT.

CDR3 bases: TGTGCCAGCAGTTACTCGTTCGGGGGGTACAATGAGCAGTTCTTC. Translating it yields CASSYSFGGYNEQFF. The gene calls are TRBV6-5 and TRBJ2-1; 7 positions match TRBD2. J lost 4 bases, V lost 0 bases, and 3 bases had no gene match. CDR1 and CDR2 from the germline V gene are MNHEY and SVGAGI. This CDR3 spans 15 amino acids.

This clone was detected once. V is TRBV7-2 and J is TRBJ2-7; possible D gene TRBD2, 6 bases. Deletions cut 5 bases from V and 3 bases from J, with 23 bases between. Germline V gene sequence: CDR1 SGHTA, CDR2 FQGNSA. The CDR3 has 17 amino acids. The CDR3 DNA follows: TGTGCCAGCAGCCCTAGTGGGTCAGCGGGTCTACGCTACGAGCAGTACTTC. Its translation is CASSPSGSAGLRYEQYF.

The V call is TRBV5-1, the J call TRBJ2-7; perhaps TRBD2 as D (6 bases). CDR1 is SGHRS, CDR2 YFSETQ, per germline. Between the trimmed V and J ends, which lost 0 bases and 6 bases, there was a span of 13 bases. The CDR3 length is 14 residues. CDR3 coding DNA: TGCGCCAGCAGCTTGGCGGGAGAAAAGGCCGAGCAGTACTTC. It is translated as CASSLAGEKAEQYF.

J is TRBJ1-4 and V is TRBV27; 9 bases align to TRBD1. V was pared by 3 bases and J by 4 bases, with 3 bases of the junction left unmatched. Germline V lookup: CDR1 MNHEY, CDR2 SMNVEV (reference sequence). This CDR3 contains 15 residues. For the CDR3, the DNA is TGTGCCAGCAGTTTCGGGGGACAGGGTAATGAAAAACTGTTTTTT. Translation gives CASSFGGQGNEKLFF.

The CDR3 sequence: CASRLLYTFGSNYGYTF. In nucleotides, the CDR3 is TGTGCCAGCAGGCTTTTATACACCTTCGGGTCAAACTATGGCTACACCTTC. The chain links TRBV28 to TRBJ1-2; D remains ambiguous. The germline V gene has CDR1 MDHEN and CDR2 SYDVKM. Between the trimmed V and J ends, which lost 6 bases and 2 bases, there was a span of 22 bases. This CDR3 contains 17 residues.